One and the same sample provided the 30 T cell receptor beta chains below, sequenced in a study of blood T cell repertoires in COVID-19. Data came from immunoSEQ multiplex PCR; TCRdb stores just in-frame clones and leaves some out. The sample includes about 190,000 clones, more than 70% of them seen just once. Sequencing input: peripheral blood. These receptors originate from a woman in her 40s who had recovered from COVID-19.

The chain couples TRBV27 to TRBJ1-5; D is perhaps TRBD1 (6 bases). This CDR3 region has 17 residues. V was clipped by 0 bases and J by 0 bases, with 12 bases between them. Looked up from germline, CDR1 is MNHEY and CDR2 is SMNVEV (reference sequence). CDR3: CASSLSPTGNSNQPQHF. DNA of the CDR3: TGTGCCAGCAGTTTATCCCCGACAGGCAATAGCAATCAGCCCCAGCATTTT.

The gene calls are TRBV19 and TRBJ1-1; D gene unclear. This CDR3 region has 15 residues. Trimming took 0 bases from V and 4 from J, leaving 12 bases between them. CDR1 is LNHDA and CDR2 is SQIVND in the germline V gene (reference sequence). The DNA of the CDR3 is TGTGCCAGTAGTATAGAGGGAGGTTCCGGCACTGAAGCTTTCTTT. Residues: CASSIEGGSGTEAFF.

Of note for this clone: In the same sample, other DNA sequences code for this CDR3. This rearrangement joins TRBV6-5 to TRBJ2-3; 10 nucleotides line up with TRBD2. V dropped 6 bases and J dropped 4; count of bases not matched to a gene: 7. The germline V gene has CDR1 MNHEY and CDR2 SVGAGI. This CDR3 contains 15 residues. As DNA, the CDR3 is TGTGCCAGCAGAAGATTAGCGGGGGGCGCAGATACGCAGTATTTT. Residues: CASRRLAGGADTQYF.

CDR3 residues: CATSVRGNQPQHF. The CDR3 nucleotides are TGTGCCACCAGTGTCAGGGGGAATCAGCCCCAGCATTTT. V usage is TRBV24-1 and J usage is TRBJ1-5; TRBD1 matches 7 bases. The CDR3 loop spans 13 amino acids. Germline assignment: CDR1 KGHDR and CDR2 SFDVKD. Losses at the gene ends were 5 bases for V and 4 bases for J; bases not matched to a gene: 1.

The rearrangement uses TRBV19 and TRBJ1-1, with 7 bases that match TRBD1. Germline CDR1 reads LNHDA; CDR2 reads SQIVND (reference sequence). The V segment lost 5 bases and the J segment 12 bases; nucleotides outside the gene matches: 6. There are 11 residues in the CDR3. The DNA of the CDR3 is TGTGCCAGTAGTCTCCGGGACAGTCCTTTCTTT. It encodes CASSLRDSPFF.

This chain joins TRBV4-2 and TRBJ2-7; D uncertain. The length of the CDR3 is 18 residues. V lost 0 bases to trimming and J lost 0 bases, with 18 bases between them. Germline V gene sequence: CDR1 LGHNA, CDR2 YNFKEQ. The CDR3 spells CASSQENFRWRHSYEQYF. The CDR3 nucleotides read TGTGCCAGCAGCCAAGAAAATTTCCGTTGGCGGCACTCCTACGAGCAGTACTTC.

Details on this clone: The same CDR3 can be traced to other DNA sequences in this sample. This chain joins TRBV30 and TRBJ2-5; 7 bases are a match to TRBD1. The V and J ends lost 4 bases and 5 bases, in that order; junction bases with no gene match: 4. There are 12 residues in the CDR3. Germline lookup yields CDR1 GTSNPN and CDR2 SVGIG (reference sequence). CDR3 nucleotides: TGTGCCTGGACCCCAGGGGGTGAGACCCAGTACTTC. This codes for CAWTPGGETQYF.

Here the CDR3 reads CAWSVPGHPNTEAFF. The CDR3 region has the DNA TGTGCCTGGAGTGTACCGGGACACCCCAACACTGAAGCTTTCTTT. V gene TRBV30 combines with J gene TRBJ1-1; tentatively, D is TRBD1 (6 bases). Germline CDR1 is GTSNPN and CDR2 is SVGIG (reference sequence). V lost 0 bases and J lost 2, with 13 bases in between. The CDR3 runs 15 residues. The full variable domain, with the rest looked up from reference TRBV30 and TRBJ1-1, is SQTIHQWPATLVQPVGSPLSLECTVEGTSNPNLYWYRQAAGRGLQLLFYSVGIGQISSEVPQNLSASRPQDRQFILSSKKLLLSDSGFYLCAWSVPGHPNTEAFFGQGTRLTVV.

J is TRBJ1-1 and V is TRBV15; TRBD1 might be the D (5 bases). Trimming cost V 11 bases and J 1 base, with 11 bases left between them. Germline lookup yields CDR1 LNHNV and CDR2 YYDKDF (reference sequence). CDR3 length: 12 amino acids. CDR3 in amino acids: CAAGVENTEAFF. In nucleotides, the CDR3 is TGTGCCGCGGGGGTGGAGAACACTGAAGCTTTCTTT.

J is TRBJ2-3 and V is TRBV19, with D unclear. Germline CDR1 LNHDA, CDR2 SQIVND (reference sequence). With 1 base removed from V and 1 base from J, the gap between germline ends came to 6 bases. This CDR3 comprises 14 residues. The CDR3 protein is CASSIGSGTDTQYF. Written as DNA, the CDR3 is TGTGCCAGTAGTATAGGGAGCGGCACAGATACGCAGTATTTT.

V and J are TRBV28 and TRBJ2-7; 8 nucleotides match TRBD2. The germline V gene has CDR1 MDHEN and CDR2 SYDVKM. V was clipped by 2 bases and J by 7 bases; unmatched bases: 16. CDR3 length: 17 amino acids. CDR3 DNA: TGTGCCAGCAGTTTAGTTGGAGTAGCGGGATCATCTGGGGAGCAGTACTTC. Translated: CASSLVGVAGSSGEQYF. Filled out from reference TRBV28 and TRBJ2-7, the complete variable domain reads DVKVTQSSRYLVKRTGEKVFLECVQDMDHENMFWYRQDPGLGLRLIYFSYDVKMKEKGDIPEGYSVSREKKERFSLILESASTNQTSMYLCASSLVGVAGSSGEQYFGPGTRLTVT.

The chain is built from TRBV9 and TRBJ2-7; D remains unclear. Trimming shortened V by 0 bases and J by 0 bases, and 10 bases separated the two germline ends. The germline V gene has CDR1 SGDLS and CDR2 YYNGEE. The CDR3 is made up of 15 amino acids. The CDR3 protein is CASSVGGAVSYEQYF. As DNA, the CDR3 is TGTGCCAGCAGCGTAGGAGGAGCTGTCTCCTACGAGCAGTACTTC.

The genes are TRBV7-2 and TRBJ2-1; tentative D call: TRBD1 (6 bases). There are 15 residues in the CDR3. CDR1 is SGHTA, CDR2 FQGNSA, per germline. With 4 bases removed from V and 6 bases from J, the gap between germline ends came to 16 bases. The CDR3 region is CASSSRGGSVNEQFF. The CDR3 region has the DNA TGTGCCAGCAGCTCGCGTGGGGGCTCAGTCAATGAGCAGTTCTTC.

This chain connects TRBV28 to TRBJ1-5; D is ambiguous. From germline, CDR1 is MDHEN and CDR2 SYDVKM. Trimming shortened V by 7 bases and J by 5 bases, and 9 bases separated the two germline ends. This CDR3 contains 12 residues. Here the CDR3 reads CASTPRDQPQHF. CDR3 nucleotide sequence: TGTGCCAGCACCCCCCGGGATCAGCCCCAGCATTTT.

The genes are TRBV6-4 and TRBJ2-7; TRBD2 matches 9 bases. Looked up from germline, CDR1 is MRHNA and CDR2 is SNTAGT. Trimming at V came to 0 bases and at J to 1 base, leaving 10 bases not matched to a gene. The CDR3 runs 18 residues. CDR3 amino acids: CASSDSMNAREGSYEQYF. Written as DNA, the CDR3 is TGTGCCAGCAGTGACTCGATGAACGCGCGGGAGGGGTCCTACGAGCAGTACTTC.

This clone was detected only once. This sequence joins TRBV19 and TRBJ2-3, with 9 bases that match TRBD1. V dropped 4 bases and J dropped 0; count of bases not matched to a gene: 8. In germline, CDR1 is LNHDA, CDR2 SQIVND (reference sequence). The CDR3 sequence is 17 residues long. This CDR3 reads CASSRGRQGESTDTQYF. The DNA for the CDR3 is TGTGCCAGTAGTAGGGGTCGACAGGGGGAAAGCACAGATACGCAGTATTTT.

The CDR3 sequence: CASGLLGSGYNEQFF. Written as DNA, the CDR3 is TGTGCTAGTGGCCTCCTAGGATCCGGCTACAATGAGCAGTTCTTC. The chain recombines TRBV12-5 with TRBJ2-1; D ambiguous. Trimming took off 6 bases at V and 3 bases at J, with 15 bases between the two ends. CDR3 length equals 15 residues. Germline CDR1 and CDR2: LGHNT and FRNRAP.

The chain has TRBV6-4 and TRBJ2-3, with a possible D match to TRBD2 (5 bases). Germline V CDR1 and CDR2: MRHNA, SNTAGT. The CDR3 runs 13 residues. V was shortened by 7 bases and J by 3 bases, with 11 bases between the two germline ends. The CDR3 nucleotides read TGTGCCAGCACTAACCCGGGGACAGATACGCAGTATTTT. It specifies CASTNPGTDTQYF.

This rearrangement joins TRBV24-1 to TRBJ2-1; a possible D gene is TRBD1 (5 bases). This CDR3 spans 15 amino acids. The germline V and J ends were trimmed by 0 bases and 8 bases, with 13 bases remaining between them. Germline CDR1 and CDR2: KGHDR and SFDVKD. CDR3 residues: CATSDLGSARDEQFF. The CDR3 DNA is TGTGCCACCAGTGATTTGGGGTCTGCCAGGGATGAGCAGTTCTTC.

The V gene is TRBV5-1, the J gene TRBJ1-4; TRBD1 matches 11 bases. The CDR3 is made up of 17 amino acids. Germline CDR1 and CDR2: SGHRS and YFSETQ. The V gene end was trimmed by 6 bases and the J gene end by 6 bases; junction bases not matched to a gene: 13. CDR3 DNA sequence: TGCGCCAGCAAAGCCCTGGGACAGGGGGTTTCGGATGAAAAACTGTTTTTT. It specifies CASKALGQGVSDEKLFF.

The V and J genes are TRBV7-9 and TRBJ2-7; 7 bases map to TRBD2. The CDR3 loop spans 18 amino acids. The junction had 15 bases not matched to a gene; V was cut back by 1 base and J by 3 bases. Germline V lookup: CDR1 SEHNR, CDR2 FQNEAQ (reference sequence). CDR3 nucleotides: TGTGCCAGCAGCTTAGATATGTTAGCGGGTCATGATAGCTACGAGCAGTACTTC. Its translation: CASSLDMLAGHDSYEQYF. Drawing the rest from reference TRBV7-9 and TRBJ2-7, the complete variable domain is DTGVSQNPRHKITKRGQNVTFRCDPISEHNRLYWYRQTLGQGPEFLTYFQNEAQLEKSRLLSDRFSAERPKGSFSTLEIQRTEQGDSAMYLCASSLDMLAGHDSYEQYFGPGTRLTVT.

The chain links TRBV10-3 to TRBJ2-3, with 7 bases matching TRBD2. Germline-derived CDR1 and CDR2 are ENHRY and SYGVKD. The CDR3 is made up of 16 amino acids. Trimming removed 1 base from V and 0 bases from J; junction bases left unmatched: 4. DNA for the CDR3: TGTGCCATCAGTGAGTACCGGGGGGTAAGCACAGATACGCAGTATTTT. It codes for CAISEYRGVSTDTQYF.

This chain joins TRBV2 and TRBJ2-7, with TRBD1 matching 7 bases. CDR3 length equals 14 residues. V was clipped by 4 bases and J by 3 bases; unmatched bases: 6. Germline CDR1 SNHLY, CDR2 FYNNEI. The CDR3 region has the DNA TGTGCCAGCAGTGGGGGGACAGAGGTCTACGAGCAGTACTTC. This gives the protein CASSGGTEVYEQYF.

The chain links TRBV29-1 to TRBJ2-7, with 11 bases matching TRBD2. This CDR3 is built from 14 residues. Trimming at V came to 7 bases and at J to 3 bases, leaving 8 bases not matched to a gene. Germline loops: CDR1 SQVTM, CDR2 ANQGSEA. CDR3 sequence: CSARTSGPIYEQYF. CDR3 coding DNA: TGCAGCGCTAGGACTAGCGGGCCTATCTACGAGCAGTACTTC.

The J gene is TRBJ1-5, the V gene TRBV4-1; D is uncertain. Per the germline V gene, CDR1 is MGHRA and CDR2 is YSYEKL. The CDR3 extends over 14 amino acids. V lost 0 bases, J lost 6 bases, and 9 bases lay in between. The CDR3 DNA reads TGCGCCAGCAGCCAAGAAGGCGGAGGTCAGCCCCAGCATTTT. It yields the protein CASSQEGGGQPQHF.

The chain couples TRBV2 to TRBJ1-5; D perhaps matches TRBD1 (6 bases). Germline V gives CDR1 SNHLY, CDR2 FYNNEI. The V end was cut by 5 bases, the J end by 7 bases, with 9 bases between. This CDR3 has 12 residues. In DNA form, the CDR3 reads TGTGCCAGCAGTTCAGGGGACCAGCCCCAGCATTTT. This codes for CASSSGDQPQHF.

V and J are TRBV7-2 and TRBJ2-7, with TRBD2 identical over 8 bases. Germline V gene sequence: CDR1 SGHTA, CDR2 FQGNSA. V dropped 5 bases and J dropped 4; count of bases not matched to a gene: 10. This CDR3 spans 15 amino acids. CDR3 nucleotides: TGTGCCAGCAGCCCCTCCTCGGGAGGGAGTTACGAGCAGTACTTC. Translating gives CASSPSSGGSYEQYF.

The V gene is TRBV5-5, the J gene TRBJ1-1; 7 nucleotides align to TRBD1. Germline V CDR1 and CDR2: SGHKS, YYEKEE (reference sequence). Unmatched junction bases numbered 14, after V lost 5 bases and J lost 4 bases. CDR3 length equals 16 residues. In DNA, the CDR3 is TGTGCCAGCAGTCTTCCTTTGAGGACAGGAGGCACTGAAGCTTTCTTT. Its translation is CASSLPLRTGGTEAFF.

The rearrangement links TRBV27 to TRBJ2-3; D uncertain. V dropped 6 bases and J dropped 2 bases, with 6 bases sitting between them. The length of the CDR3 is 12 residues. The germline V gene encodes CDR1 MNHEY and CDR2 SMNVEV (reference sequence). The DNA of the CDR3 is TGTGCCAGCAGAAGACTCACAGATACGCAGTATTTT. The encoded protein is CASRRLTDTQYF.

The rearrangement joins TRBV7-6 to TRBJ1-1; D remains ambiguous. CDR3 size: 18 residues. CDR1 and CDR2 from the germline V gene are SGHVS and FNYEAQ. V gave up 2 bases and J gave up 1 base, with 20 bases separating them. For the CDR3, the DNA is TGTGCCAGCAGCTTATATTCCCCCTCGCGGGGATCGAACACTGAAGCTTTCTTT. Encoded protein: CASSLYSPSRGSNTEAFF.